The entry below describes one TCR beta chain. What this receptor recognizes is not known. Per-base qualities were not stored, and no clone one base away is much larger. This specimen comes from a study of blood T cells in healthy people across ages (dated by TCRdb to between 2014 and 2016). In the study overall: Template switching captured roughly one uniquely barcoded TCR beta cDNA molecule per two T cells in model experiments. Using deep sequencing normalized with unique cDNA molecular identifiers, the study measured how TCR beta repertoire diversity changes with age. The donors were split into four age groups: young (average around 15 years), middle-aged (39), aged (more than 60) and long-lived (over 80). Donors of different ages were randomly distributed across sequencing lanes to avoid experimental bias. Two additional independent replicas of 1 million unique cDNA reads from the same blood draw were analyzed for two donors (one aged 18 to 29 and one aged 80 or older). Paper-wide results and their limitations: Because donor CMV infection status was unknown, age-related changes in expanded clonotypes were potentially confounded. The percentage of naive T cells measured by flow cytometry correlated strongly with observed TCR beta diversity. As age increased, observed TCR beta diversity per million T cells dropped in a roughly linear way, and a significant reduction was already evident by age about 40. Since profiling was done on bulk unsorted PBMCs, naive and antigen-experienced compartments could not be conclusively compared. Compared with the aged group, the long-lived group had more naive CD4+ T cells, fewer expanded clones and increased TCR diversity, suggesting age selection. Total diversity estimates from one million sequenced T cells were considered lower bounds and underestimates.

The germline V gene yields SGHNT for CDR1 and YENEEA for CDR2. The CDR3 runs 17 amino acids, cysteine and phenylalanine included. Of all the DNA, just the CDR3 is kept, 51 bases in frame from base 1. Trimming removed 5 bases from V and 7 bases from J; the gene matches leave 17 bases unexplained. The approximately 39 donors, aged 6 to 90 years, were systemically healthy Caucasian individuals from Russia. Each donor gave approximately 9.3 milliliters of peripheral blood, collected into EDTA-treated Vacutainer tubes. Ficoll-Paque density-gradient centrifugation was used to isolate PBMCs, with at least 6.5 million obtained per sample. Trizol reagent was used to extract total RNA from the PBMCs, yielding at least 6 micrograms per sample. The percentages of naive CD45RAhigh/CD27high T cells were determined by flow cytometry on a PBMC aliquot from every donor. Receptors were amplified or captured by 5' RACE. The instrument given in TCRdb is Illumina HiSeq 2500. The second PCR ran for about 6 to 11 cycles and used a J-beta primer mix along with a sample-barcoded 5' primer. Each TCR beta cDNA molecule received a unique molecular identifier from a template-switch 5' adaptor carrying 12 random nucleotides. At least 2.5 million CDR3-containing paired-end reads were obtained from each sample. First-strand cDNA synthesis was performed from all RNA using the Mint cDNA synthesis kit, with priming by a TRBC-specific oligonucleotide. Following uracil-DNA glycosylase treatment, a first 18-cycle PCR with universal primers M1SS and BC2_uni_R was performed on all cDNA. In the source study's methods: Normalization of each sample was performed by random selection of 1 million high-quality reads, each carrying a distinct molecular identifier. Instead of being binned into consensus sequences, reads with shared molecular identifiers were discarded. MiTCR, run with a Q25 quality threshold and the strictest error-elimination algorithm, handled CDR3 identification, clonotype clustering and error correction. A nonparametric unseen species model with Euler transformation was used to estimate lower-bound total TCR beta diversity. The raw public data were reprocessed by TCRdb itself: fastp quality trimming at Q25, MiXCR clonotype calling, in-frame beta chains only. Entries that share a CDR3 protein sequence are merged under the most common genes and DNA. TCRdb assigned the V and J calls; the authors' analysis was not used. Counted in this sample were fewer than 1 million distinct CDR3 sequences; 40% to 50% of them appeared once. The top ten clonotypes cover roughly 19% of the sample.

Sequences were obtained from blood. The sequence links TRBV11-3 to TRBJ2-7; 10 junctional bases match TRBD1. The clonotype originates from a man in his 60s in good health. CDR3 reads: CASSRDRGQNPRWEQYF. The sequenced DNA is TGTGCCAGCAGCCGGGACAGGGGCCAAAACCCCAGGTGGGAGCAGTACTTC. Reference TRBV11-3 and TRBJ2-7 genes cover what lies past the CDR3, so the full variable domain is EAGVVQSPRYKIIEKKQPVAFWCNPISGHNTLYWYLQNLGQGPELLIRYENEEAVDDSQLPKDRFSAERLKGVDSTLKIQPAELGDSAVYLCASSRDRGQNPRWEQYFGPGTRLTVT.